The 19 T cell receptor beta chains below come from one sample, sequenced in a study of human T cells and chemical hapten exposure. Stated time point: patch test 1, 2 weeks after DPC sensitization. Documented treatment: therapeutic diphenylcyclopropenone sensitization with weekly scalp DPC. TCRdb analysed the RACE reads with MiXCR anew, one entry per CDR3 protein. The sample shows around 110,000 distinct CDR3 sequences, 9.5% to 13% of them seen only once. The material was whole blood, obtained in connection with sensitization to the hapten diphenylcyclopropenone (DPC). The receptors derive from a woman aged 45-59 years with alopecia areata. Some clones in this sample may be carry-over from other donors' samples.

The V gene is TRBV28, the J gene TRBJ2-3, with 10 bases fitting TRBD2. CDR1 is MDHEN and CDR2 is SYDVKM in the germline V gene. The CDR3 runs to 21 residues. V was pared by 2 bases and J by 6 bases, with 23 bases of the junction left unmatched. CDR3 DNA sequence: TGTGCCAGCAGTTTAAGGTGGTCTAGCGGGGGACCCGGGCTTTCTTCGGATACGCAGTATTTT. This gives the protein CASSLRWSSGGPGLSSDTQYF.

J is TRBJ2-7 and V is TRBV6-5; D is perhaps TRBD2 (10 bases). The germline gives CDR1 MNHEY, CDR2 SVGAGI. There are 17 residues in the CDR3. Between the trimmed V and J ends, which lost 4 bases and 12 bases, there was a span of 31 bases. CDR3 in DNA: TGTGCCAGCAGTTCACCGGGACAGGGTCCTTCTAGCGGGGGTCCGTACTTC. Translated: CASSSPGQGPSSGGPYF.

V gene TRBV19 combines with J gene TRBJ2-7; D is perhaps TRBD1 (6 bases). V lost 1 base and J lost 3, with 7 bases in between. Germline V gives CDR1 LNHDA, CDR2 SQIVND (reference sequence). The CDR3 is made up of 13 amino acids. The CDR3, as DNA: TGTGCCAGTAGTATAGCAGGGGACTACGAGCAGTACTTC. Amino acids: CASSIAGDYEQYF.

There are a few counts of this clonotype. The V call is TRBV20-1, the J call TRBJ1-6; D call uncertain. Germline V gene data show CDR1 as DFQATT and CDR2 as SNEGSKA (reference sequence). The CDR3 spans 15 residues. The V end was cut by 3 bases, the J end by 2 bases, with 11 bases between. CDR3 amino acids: CSARSLGPYNSPLHF. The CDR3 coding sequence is TGCAGTGCTAGGTCCCTAGGGCCCTATAATTCACCCCTCCACTTT.

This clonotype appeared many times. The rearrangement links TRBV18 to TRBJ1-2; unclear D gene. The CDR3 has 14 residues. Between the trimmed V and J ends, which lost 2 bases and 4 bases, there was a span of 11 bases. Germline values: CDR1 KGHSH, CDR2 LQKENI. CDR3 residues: CASSPRLEGYGYTF. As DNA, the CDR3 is TGTGCCAGCTCACCAAGGCTGGAGGGCTATGGCTACACCTTC.

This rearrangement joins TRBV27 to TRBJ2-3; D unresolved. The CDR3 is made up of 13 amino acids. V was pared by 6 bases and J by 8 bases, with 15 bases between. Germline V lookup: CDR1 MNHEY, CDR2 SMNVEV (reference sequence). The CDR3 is CASSSQTIVTQYF. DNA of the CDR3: TGTGCCAGCAGCTCCCAGACAATAGTTACGCAGTATTTT.

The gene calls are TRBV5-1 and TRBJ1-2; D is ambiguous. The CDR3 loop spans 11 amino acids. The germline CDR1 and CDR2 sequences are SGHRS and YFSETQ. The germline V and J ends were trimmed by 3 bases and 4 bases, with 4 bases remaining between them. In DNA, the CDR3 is TGCGCCAGCAGCTCGTTCTATGGCTACACCTTC. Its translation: CASSSFYGYTF.

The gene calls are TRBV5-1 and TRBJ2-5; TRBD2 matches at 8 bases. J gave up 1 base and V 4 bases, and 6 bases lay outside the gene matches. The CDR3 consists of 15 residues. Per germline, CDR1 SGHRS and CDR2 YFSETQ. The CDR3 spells CASSRTGGPQETQYF. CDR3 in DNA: TGCGCCAGCAGCCGGACGGGGGGGCCCCAAGAGACCCAGTACTTC.

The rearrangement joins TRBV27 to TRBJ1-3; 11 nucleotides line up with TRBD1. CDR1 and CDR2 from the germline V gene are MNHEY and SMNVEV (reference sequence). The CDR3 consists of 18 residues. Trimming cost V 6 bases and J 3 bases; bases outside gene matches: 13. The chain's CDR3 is CASRGQGARVDCGNTIYF. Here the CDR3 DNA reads TGTGCCAGCAGAGGACAGGGGGCCAGAGTAGATTGTGGAAACACCATATATTTT.

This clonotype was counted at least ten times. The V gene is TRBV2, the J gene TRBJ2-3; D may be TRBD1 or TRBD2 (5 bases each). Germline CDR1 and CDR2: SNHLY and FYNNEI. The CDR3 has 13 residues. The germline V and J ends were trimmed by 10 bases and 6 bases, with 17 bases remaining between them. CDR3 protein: CATMWDPSDTQYF. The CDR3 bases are TGTGCCACCATGTGGGACCCATCCGATACGCAGTATTTT.

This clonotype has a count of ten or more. The CDR3: CAGAANTGELFF. The CDR3 nucleotides are TGTGCCGGGGCAGCTAACACCGGGGAGCTGTTTTTT. V and J are TRBV28 and TRBJ2-2; possible D gene TRBD1, 5 bases. In germline, CDR1 is MDHEN, CDR2 SYDVKM. Trimming pared 11 bases from V and 2 bases from J, leaving 9 bases between. CDR3 length: 12 amino acids.

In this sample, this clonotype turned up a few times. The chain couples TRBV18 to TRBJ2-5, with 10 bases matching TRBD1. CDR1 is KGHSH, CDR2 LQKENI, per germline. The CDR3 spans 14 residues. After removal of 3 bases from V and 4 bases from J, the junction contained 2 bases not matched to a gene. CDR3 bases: TGTGCCAGCTCACCGGGACAGGGGACAGAGACCCAGTACTTC. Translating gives CASSPGQGTETQYF.

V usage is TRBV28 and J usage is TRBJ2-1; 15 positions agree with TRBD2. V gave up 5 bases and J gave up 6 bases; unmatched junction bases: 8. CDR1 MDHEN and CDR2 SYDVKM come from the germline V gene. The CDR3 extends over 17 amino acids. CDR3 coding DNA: TGTGCCAGCAGTATCGCCCAGGGACTAGCGGGAGGCAATGAGCAGTTCTTC. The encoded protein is CASSIAQGLAGGNEQFF.

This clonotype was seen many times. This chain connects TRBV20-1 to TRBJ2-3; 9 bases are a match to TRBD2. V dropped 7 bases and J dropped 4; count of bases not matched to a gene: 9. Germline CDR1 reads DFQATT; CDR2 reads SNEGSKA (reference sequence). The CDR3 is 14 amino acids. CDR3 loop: CSGASAGGSDTQYF. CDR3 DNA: TGCAGTGGGGCCTCAGCGGGGGGTTCAGATACGCAGTATTTT.

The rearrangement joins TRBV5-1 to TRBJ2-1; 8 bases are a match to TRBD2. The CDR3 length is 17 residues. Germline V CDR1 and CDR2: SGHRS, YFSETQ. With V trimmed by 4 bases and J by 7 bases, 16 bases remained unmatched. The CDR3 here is CASSPGGAGGSENEQFF. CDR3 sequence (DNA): TGCGCCAGCAGCCCCGGAGGGGCGGGAGGTTCTGAAAATGAGCAGTTCTTC.

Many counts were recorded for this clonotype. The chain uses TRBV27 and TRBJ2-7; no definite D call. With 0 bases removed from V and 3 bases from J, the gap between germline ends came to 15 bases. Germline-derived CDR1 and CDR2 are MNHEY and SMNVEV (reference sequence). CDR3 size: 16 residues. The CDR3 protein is CASSLSNSVSFYEQYF. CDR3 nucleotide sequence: TGTGCCAGCAGTTTATCGAATTCAGTCAGTTTCTACGAGCAGTACTTC.

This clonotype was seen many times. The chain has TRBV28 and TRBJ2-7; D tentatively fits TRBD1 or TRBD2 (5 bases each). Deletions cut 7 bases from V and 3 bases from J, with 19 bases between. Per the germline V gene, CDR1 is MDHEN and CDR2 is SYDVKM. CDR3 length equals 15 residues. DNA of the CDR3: TGTGCCAGCACCTCTGGGACCCCGGGGCACTACGAGCAGTACTTC. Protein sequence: CASTSGTPGHYEQYF.

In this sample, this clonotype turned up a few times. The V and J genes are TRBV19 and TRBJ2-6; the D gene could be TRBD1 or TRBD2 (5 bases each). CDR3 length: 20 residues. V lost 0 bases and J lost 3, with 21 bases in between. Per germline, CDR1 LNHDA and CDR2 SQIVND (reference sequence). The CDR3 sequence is CASSIDGTPGREDGANVLTF. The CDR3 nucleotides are TGTGCCAGTAGTATAGATGGCACACCGGGACGTGAGGATGGGGCCAACGTCCTGACTTTC. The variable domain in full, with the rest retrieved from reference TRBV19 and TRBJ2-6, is DGGITQSPKYLFRKEGQNVTLSCEQNLNHDAMYWYRQDPGQGLRLIYYSQIVNDFQKGDIAEGYSVSREKKESFPLTVTSAQKNPTAFYLCASSIDGTPGREDGANVLTFGAGSRLTVL.

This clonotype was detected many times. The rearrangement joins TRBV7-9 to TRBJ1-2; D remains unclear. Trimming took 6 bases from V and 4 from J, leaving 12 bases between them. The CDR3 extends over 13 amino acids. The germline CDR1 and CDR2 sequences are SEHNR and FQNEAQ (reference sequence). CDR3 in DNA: TGTGCCAGCAGTAAGACCGGCCCCTATGGCTACACCTTC. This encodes CASSKTGPYGYTF.